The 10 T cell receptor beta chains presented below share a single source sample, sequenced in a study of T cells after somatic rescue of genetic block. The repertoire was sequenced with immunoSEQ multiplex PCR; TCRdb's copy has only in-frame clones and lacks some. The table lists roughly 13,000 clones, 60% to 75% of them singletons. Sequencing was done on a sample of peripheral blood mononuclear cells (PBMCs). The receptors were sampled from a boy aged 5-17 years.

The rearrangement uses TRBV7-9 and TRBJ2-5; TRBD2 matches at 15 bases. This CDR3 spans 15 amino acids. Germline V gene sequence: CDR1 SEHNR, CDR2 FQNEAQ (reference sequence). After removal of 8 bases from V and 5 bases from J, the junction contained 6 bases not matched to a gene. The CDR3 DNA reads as TGTGCCAGCTTGGGGACTAGCGGGGGGAGGGAGACCCAGTACTTC. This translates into CASLGTSGGRETQYF.

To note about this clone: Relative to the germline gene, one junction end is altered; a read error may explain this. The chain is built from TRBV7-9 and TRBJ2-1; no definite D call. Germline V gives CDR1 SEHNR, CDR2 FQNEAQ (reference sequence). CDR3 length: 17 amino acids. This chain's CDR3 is CASSMAADSFPYDEQFF. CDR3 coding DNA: TGTGCCAGCAGCATGGCCGCTGACTCCTTCCCCTACGATGAGCAGTTCTTC.

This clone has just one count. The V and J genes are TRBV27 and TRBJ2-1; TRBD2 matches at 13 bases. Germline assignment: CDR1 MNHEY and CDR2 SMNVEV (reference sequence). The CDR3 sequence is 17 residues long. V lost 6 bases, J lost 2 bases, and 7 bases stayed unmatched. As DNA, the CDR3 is TGTGCCAGCAGCCAGACTAGCGGGAGGCCCCCCTACAATGAGCAGTTCTTC. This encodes CASSQTSGRPPYNEQFF.

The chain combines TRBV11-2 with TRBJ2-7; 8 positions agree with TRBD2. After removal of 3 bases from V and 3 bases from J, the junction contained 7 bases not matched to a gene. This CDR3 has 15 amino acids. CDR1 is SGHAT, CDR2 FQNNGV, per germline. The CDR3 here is CASSFSLAGNYEQYF. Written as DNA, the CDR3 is TGTGCCAGCAGCTTTTCGCTAGCGGGTAACTACGAGCAGTACTTC.

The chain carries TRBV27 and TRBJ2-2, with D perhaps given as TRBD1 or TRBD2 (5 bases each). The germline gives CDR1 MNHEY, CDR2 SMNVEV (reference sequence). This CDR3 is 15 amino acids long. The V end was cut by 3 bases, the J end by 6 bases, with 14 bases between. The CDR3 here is CASSFETEGSGELFF. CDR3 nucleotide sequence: TGTGCCAGCAGTTTCGAGACAGAGGGTTCCGGGGAGCTGTTTTTT.

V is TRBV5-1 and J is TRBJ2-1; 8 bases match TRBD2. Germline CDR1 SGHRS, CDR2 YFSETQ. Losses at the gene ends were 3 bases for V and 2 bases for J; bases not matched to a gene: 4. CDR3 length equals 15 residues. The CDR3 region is CASSSGGDTYNEQFF. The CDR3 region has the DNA TGCGCCAGCAGCTCCGGGGGGGACACCTACAATGAGCAGTTCTTC.

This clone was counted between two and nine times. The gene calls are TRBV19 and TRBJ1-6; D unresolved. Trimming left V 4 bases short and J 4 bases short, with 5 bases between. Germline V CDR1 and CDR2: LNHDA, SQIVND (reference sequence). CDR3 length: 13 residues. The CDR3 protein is CASSTRYNSPLHF. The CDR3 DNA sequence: TGTGCCAGTAGTACCAGATATAATTCACCCCTCCACTTT.

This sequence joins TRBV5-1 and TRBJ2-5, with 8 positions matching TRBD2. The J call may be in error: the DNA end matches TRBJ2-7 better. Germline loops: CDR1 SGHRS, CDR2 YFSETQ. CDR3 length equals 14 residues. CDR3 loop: CASAGGAGAYEQYF. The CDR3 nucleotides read TGCGCCAGCGCTGGTGGAGCGGGGGCCTACGAGCAGTACTTC.

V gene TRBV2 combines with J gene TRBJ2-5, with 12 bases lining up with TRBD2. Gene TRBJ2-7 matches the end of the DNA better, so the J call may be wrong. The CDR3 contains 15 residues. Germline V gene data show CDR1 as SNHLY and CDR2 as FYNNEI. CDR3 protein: CASRPGLAGRYEQYF. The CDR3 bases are TGTGCCAGCAGACCCGGACTAGCGGGGAGATACGAGCAGTACTTC.

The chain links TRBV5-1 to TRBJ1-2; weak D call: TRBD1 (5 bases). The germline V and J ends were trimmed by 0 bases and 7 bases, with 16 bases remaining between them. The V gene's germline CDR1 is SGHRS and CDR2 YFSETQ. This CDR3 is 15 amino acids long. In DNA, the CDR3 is TGCGCCAGCAGCTTGGATGGGGGTGCGGGGTTTGGCTACACCTTC. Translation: CASSLDGGAGFGYTF. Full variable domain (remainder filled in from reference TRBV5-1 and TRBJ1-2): KAGVTQTPRYLIKTRGQQVTLSCSPISGHRSVSWYQQTPGQGLQFLFEYFSETQRNKGNFPGRFSGRQFSNSRSEMNVSTLELGDSALYLCASSLDGGAGFGYTFGSGTRLTVV.